The present T cell receptor (beta chain) was sequenced within a study of blood T cell repertoires in COVID-19. Self-reported history from a screening survey and questionnaire set each donor's cohort. Produced via immunoSEQ multiplex PCR; TCRdb's table is partial and in-frame only. The data hold some 240,000 clones, with about 86% observed a single time. V lost 0 bases, J lost 4 bases, and 10 bases lay in between. The CDR3 covers 14 residues. The germline CDR1 and CDR2 sequences are SGHRS and YFSETQ. This chain joins TRBV5-1 and TRBJ2-5; a weak D match, TRBD2 (6 bases). The sample was PBMCs or T cells enriched from blood (not recorded which). This sequence originates from a middle-aged woman with acute COVID-19. The CDR3 reads CASSLDGRLETQYF. The DNA for the CDR3 is TGCGCCAGCAGCTTGGACGGGAGATTAGAGACCCAGTACTTC.